Below, 10 T cell receptor beta chains from the same sample are listed, as sequenced in a study of control samples from healthy donors and cancer patients. TCRdb's table, derived via immunoSEQ multiplex PCR, lists solely in-frame clones and lacks some. The sample holds 200,000 or so clones, just under 95% seen once. The material sequenced was blood. Receptor source: a man aged 45 to 65 in good health.

The chain uses TRBV5-1 and TRBJ2-6; 8 nucleotides line up with TRBD2. CDR3 size: 18 residues. Germline V lookup: CDR1 SGHRS, CDR2 YFSETQ. V was pared by 0 bases and J by 0 bases, with 5 bases of the junction left unmatched. CDR3 loop: CASSLAPRGGSGANVLTF. The CDR3 DNA reads as TGCGCCAGCAGCTTGGCTCCCCGGGGGGGCTCTGGGGCCAACGTCCTGACTTTC.

In regard to this clone: Other DNA variants within this sample encode the same CDR3. This chain uses TRBV3-1 (or the pseudogene TRBV3-2) with TRBJ2-5, with D uncertain. V was trimmed by 1 base and J by 4 bases, leaving 4 bases between them. The CDR3 extends over 12 amino acids. Per the germline V gene, CDR1 is LGHDT and CDR2 is YNNKEL (reference sequence). The CDR3 loop is CASSQGGETQYF. The CDR3 nucleotides read TGTGCCAGCAGCCAAGGGGGAGAGACCCAGTACTTC.

In regard to this clone: The same CDR3 can be traced to other DNA sequences in this sample. This chain links TRBV5-1 with TRBJ2-5; 8 positions agree with TRBD1. The CDR3 is made up of 15 amino acids. Germline trimming cut 4 bases from V and 2 bases from J; bases unmatched to any gene: 7. Germline CDR1 reads SGHRS; CDR2 reads YFSETQ. The CDR3 loop reads CASSATGGRQETQYF. The DNA for the CDR3 is TGCGCCAGCAGCGCAACAGGGGGTCGGCAAGAGACCCAGTACTTC.

V gene TRBV12-5 combines with J gene TRBJ2-5; TRBD1 agrees at 7 bases. Looked up from germline, CDR1 is LGHNT and CDR2 is FRNRAP. V lost 8 bases, J lost 2 bases, and 5 bases stayed unmatched. The CDR3 consists of 13 residues. The CDR3 DNA reads as TGTGCTAGTACCAGGACAGGTCAAGAGACCCAGTACTTC. Amino acids: CASTRTGQETQYF.

In its sample, this clone was seen once. The chain joins TRBV28 to TRBJ1-4; D gene unclear. V gave up 4 bases and J gave up 8 bases, with 5 bases separating them. Germline lookup yields CDR1 MDHEN and CDR2 SYDVKM. The CDR3 has 11 residues. CDR3 in DNA: TGTGCCAGCAGTTACTCCGAAAAACTGTTTTTT. It codes for CASSYSEKLFF. Based on the CDR3 plus reference TRBV28 and TRBJ1-4, the full variable domain is DVKVTQSSRYLVKRTGEKVFLECVQDMDHENMFWYRQDPGLGLRLIYFSYDVKMKEKGDIPEGYSVSREKKERFSLILESASTNQTSMYLCASSYSEKLFFGSGTQLSVL.

V and J are TRBV2 and TRBJ2-2; D is perhaps TRBD1 or TRBD2 (7 bases each). The CDR3 length is 15 residues. In germline, CDR1 is SNHLY, CDR2 FYNNEI. V dropped 11 bases and J dropped 2 bases, with 18 bases sitting between them. The CDR3 spells CALSGDRSNTGELFF. DNA of the CDR3: TGTGCCCTAAGCGGGGACAGATCTAACACCGGGGAGCTGTTTTTT. The variable domain in full, with the rest retrieved from reference TRBV2 and TRBJ2-2, is EPEVTQTPSHQVTQMGQEVILRCVPISNHLYFYWYRQILGQKVEFLVSFYNNEISEKSEIFDDQFSVERPDGSNFTLKIRSTKLEDSAMYFCALSGDRSNTGELFFGEGSRLTVL.

The chain joins TRBV24-1 to TRBJ2-5, with D unresolved. This CDR3 has 15 amino acids. V was trimmed by 4 bases and J by 2 bases, leaving 13 bases between them. Germline CDR1 reads KGHDR; CDR2 reads SFDVKD. The CDR3 sequence: CATSEPGRRQETQYF. In nucleotides, the CDR3 is TGTGCCACCAGTGAGCCAGGACGGCGTCAAGAGACCCAGTACTTC.

The chain combines TRBV7-2 with TRBJ1-1, with 7 positions matching TRBD1. The CDR3 runs 14 residues. V lost 4 bases, J lost 5 bases, and 7 bases stayed unmatched. Germline V gene data show CDR1 as SGHTA and CDR2 as FQGNSA. As DNA, the CDR3 is TGTGCCAGCAGCTATGGACAGGCGAGAACTGAAGCTTTCTTT. Protein: CASSYGQARTEAFF.

This clone was observed a handful of times. V gene TRBV27 combines with J gene TRBJ2-7; D is unclear. Trimming took 2 bases from V and 2 from J, leaving 13 bases between them. The germline gives CDR1 MNHEY, CDR2 SMNVEV (reference sequence). This CDR3 spans 15 amino acids. In DNA, the CDR3 is TGTGCCAGCAGTTTAGGCCCGGGCAGGACCTACGAGCAGTACGTC. Residues: CASSLGPGRTYEQYV.

The chain links TRBV6-6 to TRBJ2-5, with 7 bases matching TRBD1. V shed 4 bases, J shed 5 bases, and the junction held 4 bases outside the gene matches. The CDR3 contains 13 residues. Germline V lookup: CDR1 MNHNY, CDR2 SVGAGI (reference sequence). The CDR3 sequence is CASSLTGMETQYF. The CDR3 DNA reads TGTGCCAGCAGTTTGACAGGGATGGAGACCCAGTACTTC.